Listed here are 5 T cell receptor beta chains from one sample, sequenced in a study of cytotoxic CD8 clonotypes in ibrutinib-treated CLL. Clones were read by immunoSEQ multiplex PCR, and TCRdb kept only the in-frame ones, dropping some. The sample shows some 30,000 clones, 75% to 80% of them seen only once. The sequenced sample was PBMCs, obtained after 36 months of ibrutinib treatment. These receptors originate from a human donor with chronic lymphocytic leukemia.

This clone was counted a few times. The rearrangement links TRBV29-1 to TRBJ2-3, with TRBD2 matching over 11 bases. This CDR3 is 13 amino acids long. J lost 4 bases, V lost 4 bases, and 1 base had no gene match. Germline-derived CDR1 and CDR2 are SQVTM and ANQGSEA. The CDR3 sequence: CSVGSGGADTQYF. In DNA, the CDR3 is TGCAGCGTTGGTAGCGGGGGGGCAGATACGCAGTATTTT.

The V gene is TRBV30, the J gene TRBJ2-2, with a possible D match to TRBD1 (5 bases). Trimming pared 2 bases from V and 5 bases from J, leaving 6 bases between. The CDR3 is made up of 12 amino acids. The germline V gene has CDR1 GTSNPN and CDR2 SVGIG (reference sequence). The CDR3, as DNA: TGTGCCTGGAGTCAGGGAACCGGGGAGCTGTTTTTT. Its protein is CAWSQGTGELFF.

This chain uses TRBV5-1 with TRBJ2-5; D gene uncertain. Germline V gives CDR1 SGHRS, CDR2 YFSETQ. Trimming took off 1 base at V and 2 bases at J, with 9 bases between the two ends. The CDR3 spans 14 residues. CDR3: CASSLFNRQETQYF. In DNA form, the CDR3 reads TGCGCCAGCAGCTTGTTTAACAGACAAGAGACCCAGTACTTC.

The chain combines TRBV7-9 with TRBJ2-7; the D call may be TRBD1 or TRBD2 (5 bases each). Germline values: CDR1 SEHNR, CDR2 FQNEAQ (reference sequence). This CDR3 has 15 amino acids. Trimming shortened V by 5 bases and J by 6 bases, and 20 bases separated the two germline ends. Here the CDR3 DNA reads TGTGCCAGCAGCCTCGGGACCATCGGGTCCCTCGAGCAGTACTTC. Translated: CASSLGTIGSLEQYF.

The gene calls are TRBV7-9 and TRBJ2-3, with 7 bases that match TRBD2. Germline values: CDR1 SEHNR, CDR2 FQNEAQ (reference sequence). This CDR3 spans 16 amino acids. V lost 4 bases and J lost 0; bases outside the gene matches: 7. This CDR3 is CASSSPPRGSTDTQYF. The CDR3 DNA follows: TGTGCCAGCAGCTCCCCGCCGCGGGGGAGCACAGATACGCAGTATTTT.